One and the same sample provided the 27 T cell receptor beta chains below, sequenced in a study of T-cell memory formation after mild COVID-19. TCRdb called the 5' RACE reads again in MiXCR, with one record for every CDR3 protein. The sample has about 290,000 distinct CDR3 sequences, approximately 18% seen once. What was sequenced was PBMCs or a T cell subset sorted from them (not recorded which). The receptors originated from a young man who had mild COVID-19 (a few samples of this study predate the infection). Cell type and time point are not known.

CDR3 residues: CATSRPGVRANYGYTF. CDR3 in DNA: TGTGCCACCAGCAGACCCGGGGTGAGGGCAAACTATGGCTACACCTTC. The rearrangement links TRBV15 to TRBJ1-2, with no clear D. CDR3 length: 16 residues. Trimming took 2 bases from V and 2 from J, leaving 15 bases between them. CDR1 is LNHNV and CDR2 is YYDKDF in the germline V gene (reference sequence).

This sequence joins TRBV28 and TRBJ2-4; D may match TRBD1 or TRBD2 (7 bases each). The CDR3 sequence is 15 residues long. V was trimmed by 10 bases and J by 8 bases, leaving 24 bases between them. Per germline, CDR1 MDHEN and CDR2 SYDVKM. CDR3: CATRGGSSVVDIQYF. CDR3 nucleotide sequence: TGTGCCACCAGGGGGGGCTCCTCTGTTGTGGACATTCAGTACTTC.

This sequence joins TRBV6-2 or TRBV6-3 and TRBJ1-5; D is uncertain. Germline assignment: CDR1 MNHEY and CDR2 SVGEGT. The CDR3 is made up of 13 amino acids. The V and J ends lost 6 bases and 7 bases respectively, with 13 bases between them. CDR3 DNA: TGTGCCAGCAGGCTCTCAGGCAGACAGCCCCAGCATTTT. This gives the protein CASRLSGRQPQHF.

This clonotype was counted a few times. This chain joins TRBV20-1 and TRBJ1-4, with D possibly matching TRBD1 (6 bases). The CDR3 is 15 amino acids. Germline loops: CDR1 DFQATT, CDR2 SNEGSKA (reference sequence). V was cut by 0 bases and J by 11 bases, with 19 bases left in between. CDR3 protein: CSARDAGASWEKLFF. CDR3 in DNA: TGCAGTGCTAGAGATGCGGGGGCTAGTTGGGAGAAACTGTTTTTT.

V gene TRBV6-1 combines with J gene TRBJ2-3, with TRBD2 matching over 8 bases. V was clipped by 6 bases and J by 3 bases; unmatched bases: 14. The CDR3 is made up of 17 amino acids. The germline V gene encodes CDR1 MNHNS and CDR2 SASEGT. The CDR3 sequence: CASSLGTASGRTDTQYF. The DNA for the CDR3 is TGTGCCAGCAGCCTCGGGACGGCTAGCGGGCGGACAGATACGCAGTATTTT.

DNA for the CDR3: TGTGCCAGCAGCTTTCAGAGGGTCTCCGAGCAGTACGTC. Encoded protein: CASSFQRVSEQYV. The chain has TRBV7-2 and TRBJ2-7; D might be TRBD2 (5 bases). This CDR3 has 13 amino acids. Germline CDR1 SGHTA, CDR2 FQGNSA. V lost 3 bases and J 6 bases, leaving 12 bases between the germline ends.

This clonotype was counted a single time. The chain recombines TRBV5-1 with TRBJ1-6; D not resolved. V was clipped by 3 bases and J by 4 bases, with 8 bases between them. Germline CDR1 is SGHRS and CDR2 is YFSETQ. The CDR3 totals 14 residues. DNA for the CDR3: TGCGCCAGCAGCTGGCAGGAGTATAATTCACCCCTCCACTTT. This encodes CASSWQEYNSPLHF.

The sample holds a few counts of this clonotype. The rearrangement links TRBV7-6 to TRBJ2-3; possible D gene TRBD1, 6 bases. This CDR3 contains 14 residues. From germline, CDR1 is SGHVS and CDR2 FNYEAQ. Deletions cut 3 bases from V and 7 bases from J, with 14 bases between. The CDR3 DNA reads as TGTGCCAGCAGCTTGATGGACAGCGTCAATACGCAGTATTTT. This translates into CASSLMDSVNTQYF.

In its sample, this clonotype was seen a few times. The rearrangement joins TRBV5-1 to TRBJ2-3, with TRBD2 identical over 7 bases. Per germline, CDR1 SGHRS and CDR2 YFSETQ. V trimming: 5 bases; J trimming: 1 base; junction bases outside the gene matches: 7. This CDR3 has 15 amino acids. The CDR3 bases are TGCGCCAGCAGGGATTTAGCGGGCCGCACAGATACGCAGTATTTT. Protein product: CASRDLAGRTDTQYF. Complete variable domain (other parts from reference TRBV5-1 and TRBJ2-3): KAGVTQTPRYLIKTRGQQVTLSCSPISGHRSVSWYQQTPGQGLQFLFEYFSETQRNKGNFPGRFSGRQFSNSRSEMNVSTLELGDSALYLCASRDLAGRTDTQYFGPGTRLTVL.

This chain links TRBV6-5 with TRBJ2-7; TRBD1 matches 9 bases. The V gene's germline CDR1 is MNHEY and CDR2 SVGAGI. After removal of 6 bases from V and 2 bases from J, the junction contained 11 bases not matched to a gene. The CDR3 contains 16 residues. The DNA for the CDR3 is TGTGCCAGCAGCCCCGCACGGGGACAGGGCCCCTACGAGCAGTACGTC. This translates into CASSPARGQGPYEQYV.

This clonotype was counted between two and nine times. This sequence joins TRBV24-1 and TRBJ2-2; TRBD1 matches at 9 bases. CDR1 KGHDR and CDR2 SFDVKD come from the germline V gene. The ends lost 3 bases at V and 4 bases at J; junction bases unmatched: 11. The CDR3 consists of 18 residues. CDR3 bases: TGTGCCACCAGTGATGATGCCGGGACAGGGAGACCCACCGGGGAGCTGTTTTTT. This translates into CATSDDAGTGRPTGELFF.

This clonotype has ten or more counts. The J gene is TRBJ2-7, the V gene TRBV4-1; TRBD1 matches 7 bases. V shed 0 bases, J shed 3 bases, and the junction held 2 bases outside the gene matches. This CDR3 comprises 14 residues. Germline V gene sequence: CDR1 MGHRA, CDR2 YSYEKL. As DNA, the CDR3 is TGCGCCAGCAGCCAAGATTGGGACAGCTACGAGCAGTACTTC. It translates to CASSQDWDSYEQYF.

The CDR3 region is CAISEGQAGSYEQYV. CDR3 DNA: TGTGCCATCAGTGAGGGGCAGGCGGGCTCCTACGAGCAGTACGTC. The chain couples TRBV10-3 to TRBJ2-7; possibly TRBD2 for D (5 bases). V gave up 2 bases and J gave up 0 bases, with 11 bases separating them. Looked up from germline, CDR1 is ENHRY and CDR2 is SYGVKD. The CDR3 contains 15 residues.

Ten or more counts support this clonotype. The rearrangement joins TRBV7-6 to TRBJ1-2, with TRBD1 as a possible D gene (6 bases). The CDR3 extends over 16 amino acids. Germline assignment: CDR1 SGHVS and CDR2 FNYEAQ. V was shortened by 1 base and J by 0 bases, with 12 bases between the two germline ends. CDR3: CASSLDPDRPNYGYTF. The CDR3 DNA reads TGTGCCAGCAGCTTAGACCCGGACAGACCTAACTATGGCTACACCTTC.

The CDR3 nucleotides are TGTGCCAGCAGCGTAGGACAGAGTAACTATGGCTACACCTTC. Translation gives CASSVGQSNYGYTF. The gene calls are TRBV9 and TRBJ1-2, with a weak D call TRBD1 (5 bases). This CDR3 comprises 14 residues. CDR1 is SGDLS and CDR2 is YYNGEE in the germline V gene. V was cut by 0 bases and J by 1 base, with 7 bases left in between.

The gene calls are TRBV12-3 or TRBV12-4 and TRBJ2-3, with 13 nucleotides matching TRBD2. Losses at the gene ends were 6 bases for V and 6 bases for J; bases not matched to a gene: 6. The CDR3 runs to 15 residues. The CDR3 here is CASRPTSGGLDTQYF. The CDR3 nucleotides read TGTGCCAGCAGACCGACTAGCGGGGGGCTGGATACGCAGTATTTT.

The table lists this clonotype with a few counts. The chain combines TRBV5-1 with TRBJ2-1; D may match TRBD1 or TRBD2 (5 bases each). This CDR3 is built from 15 residues. V was shortened by 3 bases and J by 3 bases, with 13 bases between the two germline ends. Germline CDR1 SGHRS, CDR2 YFSETQ. The CDR3 loop is CASSSAGTLYNEQFF. DNA of the CDR3: TGCGCCAGCAGCTCCGCCGGGACGCTCTACAATGAGCAGTTCTTC.

The table lists this clonotype with a few counts. J is TRBJ2-5 and V is TRBV7-2; 8 nucleotides agree with TRBD1. The CDR3 is 15 amino acids. Germline V gives CDR1 SGHTA, CDR2 FQGNSA. Trimming cost V 5 bases and J 7 bases; bases outside gene matches: 12. CDR3 sequence reads: CASSTGSQGVATQYF. CDR3 nucleotides: TGTGCCAGCAGCACGGGATCACAGGGGGTGGCGACCCAGTACTTC. The complete variable domain, with remaining parts taken from reference TRBV7-2 and TRBJ2-5, reads GAGVSQSPSNKVTEKGKDVELRCDPISGHTALYWYRQSLGQGLEFLIYFQGNSAPDKSGLPSDRFSAERTGGSVSTLTIQRTQQEDSAVYLCASSTGSQGVATQYFGPGTRLLVL.

The genes are TRBV29-1 and TRBJ2-4, with D tentatively TRBD2 (6 bases). The germline CDR1 and CDR2 sequences are SQVTM and ANQGSEA. The CDR3 extends over 13 amino acids. With 4 bases removed from V and 1 base from J, the gap between germline ends came to 8 bases. DNA for the CDR3: TGCAGCGTTGGGGGGGAGGCCAAAAACATTCAGTACTTC. Translating gives CSVGGEAKNIQYF.

This clonotype showed up many times. The chain combines TRBV7-2 with TRBJ2-3, with TRBD2 identical over 14 bases. V trimming: 5 bases; J trimming: 6 bases; junction bases outside the gene matches: 13. CDR1 and CDR2 from the germline V gene are SGHTA and FQGNSA. The CDR3 length is 18 residues. The CDR3 DNA reads as TGTGCCAGCAGCCCCGGACTAGCGGGGGGAAGCTGGTCCGATACGCAGTATTTT. It translates to CASSPGLAGGSWSDTQYF.

This sequence joins TRBV7-9 and TRBJ2-3; weak D call: TRBD1 (6 bases). Germline V CDR1 and CDR2: SEHNR, FQNEAQ (reference sequence). CDR3 length: 15 amino acids. Deletions cut 5 bases from V and 4 bases from J, with 16 bases between. The DNA of the CDR3 is TGTGCCAGCAGCCCTCACAGGGCCCTCCCAGATACGCAGTATTTT. This gives the protein CASSPHRALPDTQYF. Full variable domain (missing parts from reference TRBV7-9 and TRBJ2-3): DTGVSQNPRHKITKRGQNVTFRCDPISEHNRLYWYRQTLGQGPEFLTYFQNEAQLEKSRLLSDRFSAERPKGSFSTLEIQRTEQGDSAMYLCASSPHRALPDTQYFGPGTRLTVL.

This clonotype has just a few counts. V is TRBV30 and J is TRBJ1-6; 7 nucleotides match TRBD1. The CDR3 has 12 amino acids. The V segment lost 3 bases and the J segment 11 bases; nucleotides outside the gene matches: 4. The germline gives CDR1 GTSNPN, CDR2 SVGIG (reference sequence). The CDR3 coding sequence is TGTGCCTGGAGCACAGGGGAGCCACCCCTCCACTTT. This translates into CAWSTGEPPLHF.

In this sample, this clonotype turned up a few times. The rearrangement joins TRBV12-3 or TRBV12-4 to TRBJ1-2; TRBD1 is a possible D gene (5 bases). The CDR3 spans 11 residues. Trimming removed 5 bases from V and 8 bases from J, with 9 bases in between. The DNA of the CDR3 is TGTGCCAGCAGTCAAGGGACGGGCTACACCTTC. Translation gives CASSQGTGYTF.

This clonotype was counted many times. This chain connects TRBV5-1 to TRBJ2-7; 7 bases are a match to TRBD2. The germline V gene has CDR1 SGHRS and CDR2 YFSETQ. The ends lost 4 bases at V and 0 bases at J; junction bases unmatched: 1. The CDR3 contains 13 residues. The CDR3 DNA is TGCGCCAGCAGCACGGGGGGCTCCTACGAGCAGTACTTC. Translating gives CASSTGGSYEQYF.

V and J are TRBV20-1 and TRBJ2-1, with 9 bases aligning to TRBD2. The J segment lost 4 bases and the V segment lost 6 bases, leaving 13 bases of the junction unmatched. CDR1 is DFQATT, CDR2 SNEGSKA, per germline (reference sequence). CDR3 size: 16 residues. CDR3 protein: CSAPPPLAGRYNEQFF. The CDR3 DNA follows: TGCAGTGCGCCCCCCCCCCTAGCGGGGAGATACAATGAGCAGTTCTTC.

This chain uses TRBV7-2 with TRBJ2-7; D unclear. V was trimmed by 6 bases and J by 2 bases, leaving 11 bases between them. Looked up from germline, CDR1 is SGHTA and CDR2 is FQGNSA. The CDR3 covers 13 residues. The CDR3 region is CASRLKGTYEQYF. The CDR3 DNA sequence: TGTGCCAGCAGGCTAAAAGGGACCTACGAGCAGTACTTC.

This clonotype was seen a handful of times. This sequence joins TRBV25-1 and TRBJ2-5; 9 bases line up with TRBD1. CDR1 is MGHDK, CDR2 SYGVNS, per germline. The CDR3 has 15 amino acids. The J segment lost 5 bases and the V segment lost 6 bases, leaving 10 bases of the junction unmatched. This chain's CDR3 is CASRGQGIPQETQYF. CDR3 DNA sequence: TGTGCCAGCAGGGGACAGGGAATACCGCAGGAGACCCAGTACTTC.